A selection of T cell receptor beta chains follows, all from one sample in a study of blood T cell repertoires in COVID-19. Profiled with immunoSEQ multiplex PCR; TCRdb holds only in-frame clones, not every one. Altogether about 50,000 clones are present, approximately 90% being singletons, with the ten largest covering 25% to 30%. What was sequenced was peripheral blood. These receptors were collected from an elderly woman with acute or convalescent COVID-19. CDR3s include the opening cysteine and the closing phenylalanine or tryptophan. A D gene is named only where the DNA matches it firmly. Clone size is given for some rows only: seen once, a few or many times, or a class if the clone is expanded.

v_call	d_call	clone_size	j_call	cdr3_aa	cdr3_nt
TRBV11-2	.	.	TRBJ1-6	CASREGRGGMAPLHF	TGTGCCAGCAGGGAGGGAAGGGGGGGTATGGCACCCCTCCACTTT
TRBV27	.	.	TRBJ1-2	CASSLSPIYGYTF	TGTGCCAGCAGTTTAAGCCCGATCTATGGCTACACCTTC
TRBV7-2	.	.	TRBJ2-5	CASSLDPGVRETQYF	TGTGCCAGCAGCTTAGATCCAGGGGTTAGGGAGACCCAGTACTTC
TRBV21-1	.	.	TRBJ1-3	CASRDGTGVMNTIYF	TGTGCCAGCAGGGACGGGACAGGGGTCATGAACACCATATATTTT
TRBV5-6	TRBD1	.	TRBJ1-2	CASSWRGQNYGYTF	TGTGCCAGCAGCTGGCGGGGACAGAACTATGGCTACACCTTC
TRBV5-8	TRBD1	once	TRBJ1-6	CASSSWTGQGAGPLHF	TGTGCCAGCAGCTCGTGGACGGGACAGGGGGCTGGACCCCTCCACTTT
TRBV19	.	.	TRBJ1-6	CASRNGPYNSPLHF	TGTGCCAGTAGAAACGGTCCCTATAATTCACCCCTCCACTTT
TRBV3-1/TRBV3-2	.	.	TRBJ2-7	CASSQDRGGAHEQYF	TGTGCCAGCAGCCAAGATAGAGGGGGGGCCCACGAGCAGTACTTC
TRBV3-1/TRBV3-2	.	.	TRBJ2-2	CASSQFFAGELFF	TGTGCCAGCAGCCAATTTTTCGCCGGGGAGCTGTTTTTT
TRBV10-3	TRBD1	.	TRBJ2-2	CAISAVDRAAGELFF	TGTGCCATCAGTGCCGTGGACAGGGCCGCCGGGGAGCTGTTTTTT
TRBV7-2	TRBD1	.	TRBJ1-4	CASSSTGAWEEKLFF	TGTGCCAGCAGCTCCACAGGGGCTTGGGAGGAAAAACTGTTTTTT
TRBV3-1/TRBV3-2	TRBD1	.	TRBJ1-2	CASSQVDRAEGGYTF	TGTGCCAGCAGCCAAGTCGACAGGGCTGAGGGTGGCTACACCTTC
TRBV5-6	TRBD2	.	TRBJ2-1	CASSLPLAGGRGEQFF	TGTGCCAGCAGCTTGCCCCTAGCGGGGGGCCGGGGTGAGCAGTTCTTC
TRBV5-1	TRBD1	.	TRBJ2-2	CASSLRQGGGELFF	TGCGCCAGCAGCCTACGACAGGGCGGCGGGGAGCTGTTTTTT
TRBV7-2	.	.	TRBJ1-5	CASSLAPDQPQHF	TGTGCCAGCAGCTTAGCGCCGGATCAGCCCCAGCATTTT
TRBV3-1/TRBV3-2	TRBD2	.	TRBJ2-3	CASSRSGGVTDTQYF	TGTGCCAGCAGCCGCAGCGGGGGGGTTACAGATACGCAGTATTTT
TRBV19	TRBD1	.	TRBJ1-6	CASSMDREGSPLHF	TGTGCCAGTAGTATGGACAGGGAGGGGTCACCCCTCCACTTT
TRBV7-9	.	.	TRBJ1-6	CASSFGTRKSSYNSPLHF	TGTGCCAGCAGCTTTGGGACACGAAAAAGCTCCTATAATTCACCCCTCCACTTT
TRBV6-2/TRBV6-3	.	once	TRBJ1-3	CASSYSTPGHSGNTIYF	TGTGCCAGCAGTTACTCGACGCCAGGGCACTCTGGAAACACCATATATTTT
TRBV11-2	.	.	TRBJ1-3	CASSFFAGVGNTIYF	TGTGCCAGCAGCTTTTTTGCTGGAGTAGGAAACACCATATATTTT
TRBV19	.	.	TRBJ1-6	CASSLTGDNSPLHF	TGTGCCAGTAGTCTAACCGGGGATAATTCACCCCTCCACTTT
TRBV5-1	.	.	TRBJ1-1	CASSPGSEATEAFF	TGCGCCAGCAGCCCGGGGTCAGAGGCCACTGAAGCTTTCTTT
TRBV5-4	TRBD1	.	TRBJ1-4	CASSLPTGGEEKLFF	TGTGCCAGCAGCCTGCCTACAGGGGGCGAGGAAAAACTGTTTTTT
TRBV4-2	TRBD1	once	TRBJ2-2	CASSQETGGNTGELFF	TGTGCCAGCAGCCAAGAGACAGGGGGCAACACCGGGGAGCTGTTTTTT
TRBV6-5	.	.	TRBJ2-3	CASMGSLTDTQYF	TGTGCCAGCATGGGCAGCCTCACAGATACGCAGTATTTT
TRBV19	.	.	TRBJ1-6	CASSKSGADNSPLHF	TGTGCCAGTAGTAAATCTGGGGCCGACAATTCACCCCTCCACTTT
TRBV4-2	TRBD1	once	TRBJ1-4	CASSPPGRGDEKLFF	TGTGCCAGCAGCCCCCCCGGCAGGGGGGATGAAAAACTGTTTTTT
TRBV7-2	.	.	TRBJ2-5	CASSRTGQETQYF	TGTGCCAGCAGTCGGACTGGCCAAGAGACCCAGTACTTC
TRBV7-9	TRBD2	.	TRBJ2-2	CASSLAILAGGQNTGELFF	TGTGCCAGCAGCTTAGCGATTCTAGCGGGGGGCCAGAACACCGGGGAGCTGTTTTTT